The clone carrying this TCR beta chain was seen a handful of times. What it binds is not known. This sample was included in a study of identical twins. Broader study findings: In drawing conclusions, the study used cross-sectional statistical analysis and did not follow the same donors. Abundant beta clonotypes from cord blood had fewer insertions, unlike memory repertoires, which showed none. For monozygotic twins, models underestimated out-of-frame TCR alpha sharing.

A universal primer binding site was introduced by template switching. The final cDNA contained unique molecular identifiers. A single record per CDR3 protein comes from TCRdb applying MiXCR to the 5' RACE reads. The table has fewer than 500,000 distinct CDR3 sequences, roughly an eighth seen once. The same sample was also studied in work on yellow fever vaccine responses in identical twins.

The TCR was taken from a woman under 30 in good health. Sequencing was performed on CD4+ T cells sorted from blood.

The CDR3 spells CAWSHGAGGFQETQYF. CDR3 sequence (DNA): TGTGCCTGGAGCCACGGGGCAGGGGGGTTCCAAGAGACCCAGTACTTC. The V gene is TRBV30, the J gene TRBJ2-5, with TRBD1 as a possible D gene (7 bases). Looked up from germline, CDR1 is GTSNPN and CDR2 is SVGIG (reference sequence). The germline V and J ends were trimmed by 3 bases and 1 base, with 18 bases remaining between them. The length of the CDR3 is 16 residues.